The 27 T cell receptor beta chains below all came from one sample that was sequenced in a study of PD-1 blockade in classical Hodgkin lymphoma. Here immunoSEQ multiplex PCR was the method, and the copy in TCRdb shows in-frame clones only, minus some. The sample has about 60,000 clones; over 85% are singletons. The sample's time point: cycle 4 day 1 (C4D1), after less than 7 weeks of nivolumab. Each patient relapsed following autologous stem cell transplantation, and prior brentuximab vedotin exposure differed. Here the sequenced sample was peripheral blood mononuclear cells (PBMCs), taken before the fourth cycle of nivolumab. The receptor set was obtained from a human donor with classical Hodgkin lymphoma.

The J gene is TRBJ2-3, the V gene TRBV19; the D is unclear. CDR1 and CDR2 from the germline V gene are LNHDA and SQIVND (reference sequence). The CDR3 runs to 18 residues. V shed 4 bases and J shed 2 bases, with 22 bases lying between them. This CDR3 reads CASSKTRTGSDFTDTQYF. CDR3 nucleotide sequence: TGTGCCAGTAGTAAAACCAGGACGGGTAGTGACTTCACAGATACGCAGTATTTT.

DNA of the CDR3: TGTGCCAGCTCACAGACAGGTGGGGCCGGGGAGCTGTTTTTT. This translates into CASSQTGGAGELFF. The chain uses TRBV7-6 and TRBJ2-2, with a weak D call TRBD1 (6 bases). The CDR3 is made up of 14 amino acids. Germline CDR1 and CDR2: SGHVS and FNYEAQ. V lost 8 bases, J lost 6 bases, and 16 bases lay in between.

J is TRBJ2-3 and V is TRBV28, with no clear D. V gave up 3 bases and J gave up 0 bases, with 10 bases separating them. Germline CDR1 and CDR2: MDHEN and SYDVKM. This CDR3 spans 15 amino acids. CDR3 sequence (DNA): TGTGCCAGCAGTTTTATCGTGGCTAGCACAGATACGCAGTATTTT. Translated, it gives CASSFIVASTDTQYF.

The chain joins TRBV2 to TRBJ2-7; D might be TRBD1 (6 bases). Germline CDR1 SNHLY, CDR2 FYNNEI. The CDR3 totals 11 residues. Trimming pared 9 bases from V and 7 bases from J, leaving 13 bases between. Here the CDR3 reads CASTGLGEQYF. The CDR3 bases are TGTGCCAGTACAGGGCTGGGGGAGCAGTACTTC.

The rearrangement uses TRBV2 and TRBJ2-7; D gene uncertain. V dropped 10 bases and J dropped 2 bases, with 12 bases sitting between them. The CDR3 contains 12 residues. Germline CDR1 and CDR2: SNHLY and FYNNEI. CDR3: CANMGQAYEQYF. For the CDR3, the DNA is TGTGCCAACATGGGCCAAGCCTACGAGCAGTACTTC.

V is TRBV19 and J is TRBJ1-2; the D gene is possibly TRBD1 (6 bases). CDR1 and CDR2 (germline): LNHDA, SQIVND (reference sequence). V was cut by 3 bases and J by 4 bases, with 18 bases left in between. The CDR3 sequence is 16 residues long. CDR3 coding DNA: TGTGCCAGTAGTATCATGGGGGGCGCCCCTTTCTATGGCTACACCTTC. Its translation: CASSIMGGAPFYGYTF. Full variable domain (remainder filled in from reference TRBV19 and TRBJ1-2): DGGITQSPKYLFRKEGQNVTLSCEQNLNHDAMYWYRQDPGQGLRLIYYSQIVNDFQKGDIAEGYSVSREKKESFPLTVTSAQKNPTAFYLCASSIMGGAPFYGYTFGSGTRLTVV.

The chain carries TRBV5-5 and TRBJ2-2; D unclear. Germline-derived CDR1 and CDR2 are SGHKS and YYEKEE (reference sequence). V lost 5 bases, J lost 5 bases, and 4 bases lay in between. This CDR3 comprises 11 residues. CDR3 DNA: TGTGCCAGCAGGGTAACCGGGGAGCTGTTTTTT. It translates to CASRVTGELFF.

CDR3 coding DNA: TGCAGCGGAAGCCGGGACGGGGCCACCGGGGAGCTGTTTTTT. Its protein product is CSGSRDGATGELFF. The J gene is TRBJ2-2, the V gene TRBV29-1, with D perhaps being TRBD1 or TRBD2 (5 bases each). Between the trimmed V and J ends, which lost 7 bases and 4 bases, there was a span of 16 bases. Germline lookup yields CDR1 SQVTM and CDR2 ANQGSEA. This CDR3 spans 14 amino acids.

The chain uses TRBV28 and TRBJ2-1; TRBD2 might be the D (5 bases). Between the trimmed V and J ends, which lost 2 bases and 7 bases, there was a span of 15 bases. The CDR3 spans 15 residues. Germline V gene sequence: CDR1 MDHEN, CDR2 SYDVKM. The CDR3 sequence: CASSLGSAKVNEQFF. The CDR3 bases are TGTGCCAGCAGTTTAGGTAGCGCGAAGGTTAATGAGCAGTTCTTC. Based on the CDR3 plus reference TRBV28 and TRBJ2-1, the full variable domain is DVKVTQSSRYLVKRTGEKVFLECVQDMDHENMFWYRQDPGLGLRLIYFSYDVKMKEKGDIPEGYSVSREKKERFSLILESASTNQTSMYLCASSLGSAKVNEQFFGPGTRLTVL.

This clone rates as medium-sized. This chain connects TRBV5-6 to TRBJ1-1; TRBD1 is a possible D gene (5 bases). Germline V gene data show CDR1 as SGHDT and CDR2 as YYEEEE. CDR3 length: 15 amino acids. V lost 6 bases and J lost 4, with 19 bases in between. The CDR3 bases are TGTGCCAGCATCCGCCGCCAGGGCGTGGGCACTGAAGCTTTCTTT. This gives the protein CASIRRQGVGTEAFF.

This sequence joins TRBV7-6 and TRBJ2-7; D ambiguous. The V end was cut by 3 bases, the J end by 5 bases, with 17 bases between. Germline V gives CDR1 SGHVS, CDR2 FNYEAQ. This CDR3 has 15 residues. This CDR3 reads CASSFSPGPSDEQYF. CDR3 coding DNA: TGTGCCAGCAGCTTTTCCCCCGGCCCGAGTGACGAGCAGTACTTC.

V gene TRBV11-3 combines with J gene TRBJ2-3; maybe TRBD2 (6 bases). Germline V gene data show CDR1 as SGHNT and CDR2 as YENEEA. V shed 3 bases and J shed 0 bases, with 13 bases lying between them. The CDR3 covers 16 residues. CDR3 amino acids: CASSLGEGTSTDTQYF. The CDR3 nucleotides are TGTGCCAGCAGCTTGGGCGAGGGGACTAGCACAGATACGCAGTATTTT.

This clone was observed a single time. The chain joins TRBV5-1 to TRBJ2-7; the D is unclear. CDR1 is SGHRS and CDR2 is YFSETQ in the germline V gene. The CDR3 contains 13 residues. V was clipped by 0 bases and J by 6 bases, with 10 bases between them. For the CDR3, the DNA is TGCGCCAGCAGCTTGGTGGCCGTGGGCGAGCAGTACTTC. Translated: CASSLVAVGEQYF.

The gene calls are TRBV28 and TRBJ2-7; D gene uncertain. Deletions cut 1 base from V and 2 bases from J, with 9 bases between. Germline CDR1 is MDHEN and CDR2 is SYDVKM. The CDR3 consists of 14 residues. As DNA, the CDR3 is TGTGCCAGCAGTTTATATGGTAGTGCCTACGAGCAGTACTTC. It specifies CASSLYGSAYEQYF. Complete variable domain (other parts from reference TRBV28 and TRBJ2-7): DVKVTQSSRYLVKRTGEKVFLECVQDMDHENMFWYRQDPGLGLRLIYFSYDVKMKEKGDIPEGYSVSREKKERFSLILESASTNQTSMYLCASSLYGSAYEQYFGPGTRLTVT.

This chain connects TRBV2 to TRBJ2-3; D unclear. Germline CDR1 SNHLY, CDR2 FYNNEI. Deletions cut 4 bases from V and 0 bases from J, with 17 bases between. The CDR3 totals 17 residues. CDR3 in DNA: TGTGCCAGCAGTGTGTCGGTGGACGGCCCTAGCACAGATACGCAGTATTTT. Translated, it gives CASSVSVDGPSTDTQYF. The complete variable domain, with remaining parts taken from reference TRBV2 and TRBJ2-3, reads EPEVTQTPSHQVTQMGQEVILRCVPISNHLYFYWYRQILGQKVEFLVSFYNNEISEKSEIFDDQFSVERPDGSNFTLKIRSTKLEDSAMYFCASSVSVDGPSTDTQYFGPGTRLTVL.

V is TRBV2 and J is TRBJ1-5; D gene ambiguous. The CDR3 length is 14 residues. CDR1 is SNHLY and CDR2 is FYNNEI in the germline V gene. Trimming shortened V by 6 bases and J by 0 bases, and 9 bases separated the two germline ends. CDR3 protein: CASSSRISNQPQHF. The CDR3 nucleotides read TGTGCCAGCAGCAGCAGGATTAGCAATCAGCCCCAGCATTTT.

This clone occurred once. The chain couples TRBV6-5 to TRBJ2-1, with D possibly matching TRBD2 (6 bases). The CDR3 spans 16 residues. The V gene lost 0 bases and the J gene lost 4 bases, with 13 bases spanning the gap. Germline CDR1 and CDR2: MNHEY and SVGAGI. The CDR3 DNA is TGTGCCAGCAGTTACTCCGCCGGGAGTAGATACAATGAGCAGTTCTTC. It encodes CASSYSAGSRYNEQFF.

V and J are TRBV6-5 and TRBJ2-1, with D possibly being TRBD2 (7 bases). Germline V gene data show CDR1 as MNHEY and CDR2 as SVGAGI. The ends were cut back, 7 bases at V and 2 bases at J, with 15 bases in the middle. The CDR3 totals 15 residues. In DNA form, the CDR3 reads TGTGCCAGCAAGCCCGGGGGGCTCCCCTACAATGAGCAGTTCTTC. Translating gives CASKPGGLPYNEQFF.

This chain connects TRBV28 to TRBJ2-7; D call uncertain. V lost 3 bases, J lost 0 bases, and 12 bases lay in between. CDR1 is MDHEN, CDR2 SYDVKM, per germline. The CDR3 sequence is 15 residues long. The CDR3 bases are TGTGCCAGCAGTTTTCCCCCAAGGAGCTCCTACGAGCAGTACTTC. The encoded protein is CASSFPPRSSYEQYF.

The V and J genes are TRBV10-3 and TRBJ1-1; the D gene is possibly TRBD1 (5 bases). The CDR3 loop spans 13 amino acids. The germline V and J ends were trimmed by 7 bases and 0 bases, with 9 bases remaining between them. Per germline, CDR1 ENHRY and CDR2 SYGVKD. CDR3 protein: CAITGHLNTEAFF. CDR3 DNA sequence: TGTGCCATCACAGGACACCTGAACACTGAAGCTTTCTTT.

CDR3 residues: CASRPGVNTEAFF. For the CDR3, the DNA is TGTGCCAGCAGGCCCGGGGTGAACACTGAAGCTTTCTTT. The chain couples TRBV13 to TRBJ1-1; D ambiguous. The length of the CDR3 is 13 residues. V lost 6 bases and J 0 bases, leaving 8 bases between the germline ends. Germline loops: CDR1 PRHDT, CDR2 FYEKMQ (reference sequence).

V gene TRBV7-9 combines with J gene TRBJ2-5, with D tentatively TRBD2 (5 bases). Per germline, CDR1 SEHNR and CDR2 FQNEAQ (reference sequence). This CDR3 region has 13 residues. The germline V and J ends were trimmed by 3 bases and 0 bases, with 5 bases remaining between them. CDR3 DNA: TGTGCCAGCAGCTTTAGCGACCAAGAGACCCAGTACTTC. It translates to CASSFSDQETQYF.

The V and J genes are TRBV5-1 and TRBJ2-3, with 10 bases that match TRBD2. The length of the CDR3 is 16 residues. J gave up 1 base and V 3 bases, and 5 bases lay outside the gene matches. Germline V gene data show CDR1 as SGHRS and CDR2 as YFSETQ. CDR3 protein: CASSYELAGGTDTQYF. As DNA, the CDR3 is TGCGCCAGCAGCTATGAGCTAGCGGGGGGCACAGATACGCAGTATTTT. Looking up the rest from reference TRBV5-1 and TRBJ2-3 gives the full variable domain: KAGVTQTPRYLIKTRGQQVTLSCSPISGHRSVSWYQQTPGQGLQFLFEYFSETQRNKGNFPGRFSGRQFSNSRSEMNVSTLELGDSALYLCASSYELAGGTDTQYFGPGTRLTVL.

This CDR3 is CASSAHRVGSPYEQYF. For the CDR3, the DNA is TGTGCCAGCAGTGCCCACAGGGTCGGGTCCCCCTACGAGCAGTACTTC. The V and J genes are TRBV27 and TRBJ2-7, with a possible D match to TRBD1 (6 bases). Per the germline V gene, CDR1 is MNHEY and CDR2 is SMNVEV (reference sequence). The V end was cut by 5 bases, the J end by 2 bases, with 19 bases between. The length of the CDR3 is 16 residues.

This sequence joins TRBV25-1 and TRBJ2-2, with D possibly TRBD1 on 7 matching bases. The ends were cut back, 1 base at V and 3 bases at J, with 9 bases in the middle. The CDR3 is made up of 15 amino acids. Per germline, CDR1 MGHDK and CDR2 SYGVNS. CDR3 amino acids: CASSESGGYTGELFF. The CDR3 nucleotides are TGTGCCAGCAGTGAATCAGGGGGGTACACCGGGGAGCTGTTTTTT.

The chain carries TRBV5-1 and TRBJ2-7; D call uncertain. Germline CDR1 is SGHRS and CDR2 is YFSETQ. Trimming pared 4 bases from V and 0 bases from J, leaving 14 bases between. CDR3 length equals 15 residues. CDR3 protein: CASSPSSLSSYEQYF. Written as DNA, the CDR3 is TGCGCCAGCAGCCCTTCTAGTCTGAGCTCCTACGAGCAGTACTTC.

The V call is TRBV28, the J call TRBJ2-1; TRBD1 agrees at 8 bases. Germline lookup yields CDR1 MDHEN and CDR2 SYDVKM. V gave up 6 bases and J gave up 5 bases; unmatched junction bases: 6. CDR3 size: 14 residues. The CDR3 sequence is CASSFWDRNNEQFF. CDR3 DNA: TGTGCCAGCAGCTTTTGGGACAGGAACAATGAGCAGTTCTTC. The whole variable domain, filled in from reference TRBV28 and TRBJ2-1, reads DVKVTQSSRYLVKRTGEKVFLECVQDMDHENMFWYRQDPGLGLRLIYFSYDVKMKEKGDIPEGYSVSREKKERFSLILESASTNQTSMYLCASSFWDRNNEQFFGPGTRLTVL.